This note documents a single T cell receptor beta chain sequence. Its target is unknown. This record belongs to a study of T cell responses to AZD1222 COVID-19 vaccine. Findings and limits, study-wide: Of spike-specific TCRs, nearly half reportedly target regions left unmutated in variants.

Sequenced by immunoSEQ multiplex PCR; TCRdb stores in-frame clones only, minus some. The table lists roughly 98,000 clones, about 88% of them singletons. Germline CDR1 and CDR2: SGHKS and YYEKEE (reference sequence). CDR3 length: 14 residues. V lost 3 bases, J lost 3 bases, and 12 bases lay in between. The sequence derives from an adult who received the AZD1222 COVID-19 vaccine. Here the sequenced sample was peripheral blood, taken 28 days after the second AZD1222 dose. V and J are TRBV5-5 and TRBJ1-1; possibly TRBD1 for D (5 bases). The CDR3 nucleotides are TGTGCCAGCAGCTACCGGGACCGCGACACTGAAGCTTTCTTT. Translating gives CASSYRDRDTEAFF.